This T cell receptor (beta chain) originates from a study of T cell responses to AZD1222 COVID-19 vaccine. Concerning this clone itself: Its antigen is not known.

Germline V gene lookup returns CDR1 LNHDA and CDR2 SQIVND (reference sequence). V was shortened by 7 bases and J by 6 bases, with 13 bases between the two germline ends. The CDR3 has 13 residues. Study-wide results and limits: Sampled repertoires all dated from after the peak T cell response. The study reported that nearly half of spike-specific TCRs target unmutated variant regions.

Clones were read by immunoSEQ multiplex PCR, and TCRdb kept only the in-frame ones, dropping some. The table has 140,000 or so clones, approximately 91% seen once. The gene calls are TRBV19 and TRBJ2-1; D may be TRBD2 (7 bases). The specimen comprised peripheral blood, sampled 28 days after the second AZD1222 dose. The TCR comes from an adult who received the AZD1222 COVID-19 vaccine. CDR3: CASTGGAGNEQFF. The CDR3 DNA follows: TGTGCCAGTACTGGGGGGGCCGGCAATGAGCAGTTCTTC.